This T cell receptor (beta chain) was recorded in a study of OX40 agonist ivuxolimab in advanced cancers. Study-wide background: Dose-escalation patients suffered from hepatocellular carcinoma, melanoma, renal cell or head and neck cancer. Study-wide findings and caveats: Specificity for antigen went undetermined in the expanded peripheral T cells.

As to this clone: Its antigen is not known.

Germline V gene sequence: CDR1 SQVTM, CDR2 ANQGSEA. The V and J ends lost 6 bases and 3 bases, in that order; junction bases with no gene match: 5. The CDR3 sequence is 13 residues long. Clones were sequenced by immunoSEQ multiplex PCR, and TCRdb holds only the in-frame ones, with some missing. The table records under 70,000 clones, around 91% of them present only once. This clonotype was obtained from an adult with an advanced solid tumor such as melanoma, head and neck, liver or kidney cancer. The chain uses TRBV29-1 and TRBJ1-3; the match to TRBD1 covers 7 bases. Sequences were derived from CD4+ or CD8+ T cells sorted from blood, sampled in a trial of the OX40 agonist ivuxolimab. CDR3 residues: CSVEGTVGNTIYF. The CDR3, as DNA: TGCAGCGTAGAGGGGACAGTTGGAAACACCATATATTTT.